These 15 T cell receptor beta chains originate from one sample sequenced in a study of post-analysis software for immune sequencing data. Points from the study as a whole: About five TRBV segments, including TRBV5-6, TRBV5-1 and TRBV20-1, were more frequent in patients than controls.

No cognate antigen is known for these TCRs. cDNA libraries of TCR beta carried unique molecular identifiers. TCRdb reprocessed the PCR reads via MiXCR and lists one record per CDR3 protein. The table lists fewer than 700,000 distinct CDR3 sequences, 44% of them singletons. Sequencing input: blood. The receptors originated from a girl aged 5-17 years with multiple sclerosis.

Comments on this clonotype: The junction shows a germline mismatch at one end, possibly a read error. The chain uses TRBV5-1 and TRBJ1-5, with a weak D call TRBD1 (5 bases). This CDR3 comprises 14 residues. Per germline, CDR1 SGHRS and CDR2 YFSETQ. The CDR3 loop is CASSLGQDNQPQHF. The CDR3 DNA is TGTGCCAGCAGTTTGGGGCAGGACAATCAGCCCCAGCATTTT.

The chain carries TRBV10-1 and TRBJ2-3, with D tentatively TRBD1 or TRBD2 (5 bases each). The ends were cut back, 2 bases at V and 4 bases at J, with 16 bases in the middle. The CDR3 runs to 16 residues. Germline V CDR1 and CDR2: WNHNN, SYGVQD (reference sequence). The CDR3, as DNA: TGCGCCAGCAGTGAGAAAACCGGGACGTATGCAGATACGCAGTATTTT. Protein: CASSEKTGTYADTQYF.

The rearrangement joins TRBV5-1 to TRBJ2-5; 9 positions match TRBD1. Near its end, the DNA agrees better with TRBJ2-7, so the J call may be wrong. This CDR3 has 14 amino acids. The germline gives CDR1 SGHRS, CDR2 YFSETQ. This chain's CDR3 is CASSWDRANYEQYF. The CDR3 bases are TGCGCCAGCAGCTGGGACAGGGCCAACTACGAGCAGTACTTC.

This clonotype was recorded a few times. This chain connects TRBV29-1 to TRBJ1-1; D is possibly TRBD1 (6 bases). CDR3 length: 14 amino acids. Between the trimmed V and J ends, which lost 6 bases and 1 base, there was a span of 15 bases. The germline V gene encodes CDR1 SQVTM and CDR2 ANQGSEA. CDR3 sequence reads: CSVQLGGGNTEAFF. CDR3 DNA sequence: TGCAGCGTGCAGCTGGGGGGCGGGAACACTGAAGCTTTCTTT.

The sample holds a few counts of this clonotype. This CDR3 reads CASSQVGSPSYEQYF. The CDR3 DNA reads TGCGCCAGCAGCCAAGTTGGGTCCCCGTCCTACGAGCAGTACTTC. The rearrangement links TRBV4-1 to TRBJ2-7, with no clear D. CDR1 is MGHRA, CDR2 YSYEKL, per germline. This CDR3 is 15 amino acids long. Trimming cost V 1 base and J 1 base, with 11 bases left between them.

The V and J genes are TRBV24-1 and TRBJ2-1; D not resolved. In germline, CDR1 is KGHDR, CDR2 SFDVKD. V was shortened by 4 bases and J by 6 bases, with 6 bases between the two germline ends. The CDR3 is 12 residues long. The CDR3 sequence is CATSEITNEQFF. The DNA for the CDR3 is TGTGCCACCAGTGAGATTACCAATGAGCAGTTCTTC.

The chain has TRBV6-4 and TRBJ1-2; TRBD1 matches 8 bases. The CDR3 loop spans 12 amino acids. V was clipped by 7 bases and J by 3 bases; unmatched bases: 1. Per germline, CDR1 MRHNA and CDR2 SNTAGT. The CDR3 region is CASTDRDYGYTF. As DNA, the CDR3 is TGTGCCAGCACGGACAGGGACTATGGCTACACCTTC.

The sample holds a few counts of this clonotype. The V and J genes are TRBV5-1 and TRBJ2-1; D not certain. This CDR3 contains 12 residues. CDR1 and CDR2 from the germline V gene are SGHRS and YFSETQ. V lost 3 bases, J lost 8 bases, and 9 bases lay in between. The CDR3 loop reads CASSSWGDEQFF. The CDR3 region has the DNA TGCGCCAGCAGCTCCTGGGGTGATGAGCAGTTCTTC.

A note on this clonotype: The junction and the germline gene differ at one end; a read error may be behind it. The genes are TRBV7-7 and TRBJ2-1, with D possibly TRBD2 on 6 matching bases. This CDR3 spans 12 amino acids. Germline V gene data show CDR1 as SSHAT and CDR2 as FNYEAQ (reference sequence). CDR3: CASSSGGVEQFF. As DNA, the CDR3 is TGTGCTAGCAGCTCCGGCGGGGTTGAGCAGTTCTTC.

The chain combines TRBV7-9 with TRBJ1-1; the D is unclear. The length of the CDR3 is 15 residues. Germline CDR1 SEHNR, CDR2 FQNEAQ (reference sequence). Trimming stripped 5 bases from V and 0 bases from J, with 13 bases between. CDR3 loop: CASSLDISLNTEAFF. DNA for the CDR3: TGTGCCAGCAGCCTAGACATTTCCCTGAACACTGAAGCTTTCTTT.

V usage is TRBV5-6 and J usage is TRBJ2-3, with 12 bases that match TRBD2. From germline, CDR1 is SGHDT and CDR2 YYEEEE. This CDR3 region has 16 residues. After removal of 5 bases from V and 4 bases from J, the junction contained 8 bases not matched to a gene. CDR3 in amino acids: CASRLGLAGYSDTQYF. CDR3 DNA: TGTGCCAGCAGGCTTGGACTAGCGGGGTACTCAGATACGCAGTATTTT.

In its sample, this clonotype was seen a few times. This chain connects TRBV12-3 or TRBV12-4 to TRBJ2-3, with 9 bases identical to TRBD1. CDR3 size: 15 residues. The V gene end was trimmed by 4 bases and the J gene end by 2 bases; junction bases not matched to a gene: 4. The CDR3: CASSSRTGDTDTQYF. The CDR3 nucleotides are TGTGCCAGCAGTTCTCGGACAGGGGACACAGATACGCAGTATTTT.

The chain links TRBV6-5 to TRBJ2-1; D possibly corresponds to TRBD2 (5 bases). V lost 2 bases and J 3 bases, leaving 17 bases between the germline ends. The CDR3 covers 17 residues. In germline, CDR1 is MNHEY, CDR2 SVGAGI. The DNA for the CDR3 is TGTGCCAGCAGTTACAGAGGGTTGGGTTCGGGCTACAATGAGCAGTTCTTC. Protein sequence: CASSYRGLGSGYNEQFF.

The rearrangement links TRBV5-1 to TRBJ2-1; D could derive from TRBD1 or TRBD2 (6 bases each). Germline lookup yields CDR1 SGHRS and CDR2 YFSETQ. The CDR3 is 14 residues long. V lost 5 bases and J lost 9, with 18 bases in between. In DNA, the CDR3 is TGCGCCAGCAGAACACACAGGGACGGGAGTGAGCAGTTCTTC. It specifies CASRTHRDGSEQFF.

V usage is TRBV5-1 and J usage is TRBJ2-2, with a weak D call TRBD1 (6 bases). CDR1 and CDR2 from the germline V gene are SGHRS and YFSETQ. The CDR3 spans 15 residues. Trimming removed 1 base at V and 3 bases at J, with 10 bases between. CDR3 amino acids: CASSLQGSDTGELFF. The CDR3 bases are TGCGCCAGCAGCTTGCAGGGGTCGGACACCGGGGAGCTGTTTTTT.